A single T cell receptor beta chain is shown here with its context. Only in-frame clones appear in the TCRdb table, and some are missing; sequencing was by immunoSEQ multiplex PCR. This table holds over 50,000 clones, around 93% found once. The data belong to a study of cytomegalovirus exposure and HLA in healthy donors. The CDR3 length is 15 residues. Germline V gives CDR1 SEHNR, CDR2 FQNEAQ (reference sequence). J was trimmed by 2 bases and V by 3 bases; bases with no gene match: 3. It was the approximately 120-subject validation cohort, separate from the roughly 700-subject first cohort, to which the donors belonged.

The sequencing sample was made of PBMCs. This receptor was identified in a man aged 18 to 29 in good health and CMV-seropositive. The chain links TRBV7-9 to TRBJ1-5; 8 bases match TRBD1. CDR3 sequence (DNA): TGTGCCAGCAGCTTCGAGACAGGGGGCAATCAGCCCCAGCATTTT. This translates into CASSFETGGNQPQHF.